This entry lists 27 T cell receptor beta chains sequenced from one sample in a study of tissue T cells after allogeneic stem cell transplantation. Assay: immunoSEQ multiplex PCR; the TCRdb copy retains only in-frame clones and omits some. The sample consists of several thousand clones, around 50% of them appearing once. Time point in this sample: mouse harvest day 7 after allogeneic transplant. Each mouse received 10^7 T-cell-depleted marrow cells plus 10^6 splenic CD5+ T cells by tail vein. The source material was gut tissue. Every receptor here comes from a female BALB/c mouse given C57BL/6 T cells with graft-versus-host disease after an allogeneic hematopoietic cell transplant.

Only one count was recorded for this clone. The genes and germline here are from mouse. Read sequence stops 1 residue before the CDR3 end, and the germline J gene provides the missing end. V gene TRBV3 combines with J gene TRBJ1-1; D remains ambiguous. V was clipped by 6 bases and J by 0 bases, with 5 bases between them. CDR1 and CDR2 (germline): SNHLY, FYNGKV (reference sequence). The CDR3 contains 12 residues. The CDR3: CASRRQNTEVFF. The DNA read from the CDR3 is TGTGCCAGCAGAAGGCAGAACACAGAAGTCTTC.

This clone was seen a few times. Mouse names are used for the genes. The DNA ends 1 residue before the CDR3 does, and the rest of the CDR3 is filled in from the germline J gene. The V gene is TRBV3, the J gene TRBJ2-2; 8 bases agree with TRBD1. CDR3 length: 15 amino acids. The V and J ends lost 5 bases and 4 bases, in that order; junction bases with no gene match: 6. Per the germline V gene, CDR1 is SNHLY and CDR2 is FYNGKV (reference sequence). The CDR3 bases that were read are TGTGCCAGCAGCATACAGGGGGTTGGCACCGGGCAGCTCTAC. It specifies CASSIQGVGTGQLY. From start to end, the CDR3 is CASSIQGVGTGQLYF.

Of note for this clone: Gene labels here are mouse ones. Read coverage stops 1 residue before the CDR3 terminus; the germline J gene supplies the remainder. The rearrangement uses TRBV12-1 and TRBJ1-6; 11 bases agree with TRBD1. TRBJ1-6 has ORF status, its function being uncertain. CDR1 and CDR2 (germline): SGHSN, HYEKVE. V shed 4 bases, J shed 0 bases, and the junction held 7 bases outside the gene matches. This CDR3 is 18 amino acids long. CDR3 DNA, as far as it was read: TGTGCCAGCTCCCCCGGGACAGGGGGTAATTCCTATAATTCGCCCCTCTAC. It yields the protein CASSPGTGGNSYNSPLY. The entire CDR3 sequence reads CASSPGTGGNSYNSPLYF.

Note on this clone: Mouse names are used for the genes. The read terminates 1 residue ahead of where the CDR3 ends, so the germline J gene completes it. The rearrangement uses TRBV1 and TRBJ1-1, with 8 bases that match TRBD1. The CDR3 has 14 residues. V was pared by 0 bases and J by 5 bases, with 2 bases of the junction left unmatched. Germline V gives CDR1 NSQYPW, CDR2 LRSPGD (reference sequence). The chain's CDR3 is CTCSAEGQDTEVFF. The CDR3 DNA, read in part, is TGCACCTGCAGTGCAGAGGGACAGGATACAGAAGTCTTC. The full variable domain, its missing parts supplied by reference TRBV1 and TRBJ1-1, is VTLLEQNPRWRLVPRGQAVNLRCILKNSQYPWMSWYQQDLQKQLQWLFTLRSPGDKEVKSLPGADYLATRVTDTELRLQVANMSQGRTLYCTCSAEGQDTEVFFGKGTRLTVV.

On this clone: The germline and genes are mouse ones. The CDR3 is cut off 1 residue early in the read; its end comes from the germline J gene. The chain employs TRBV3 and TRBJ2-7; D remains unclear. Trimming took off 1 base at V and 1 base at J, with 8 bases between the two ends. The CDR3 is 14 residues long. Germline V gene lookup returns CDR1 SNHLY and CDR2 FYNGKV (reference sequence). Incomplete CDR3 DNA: TGTGCCAGCAGCTTAGGGGTCGGGTCCTATGAACAGTAC. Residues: CASSLGVGSYEQY. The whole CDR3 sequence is CASSLGVGSYEQYF.

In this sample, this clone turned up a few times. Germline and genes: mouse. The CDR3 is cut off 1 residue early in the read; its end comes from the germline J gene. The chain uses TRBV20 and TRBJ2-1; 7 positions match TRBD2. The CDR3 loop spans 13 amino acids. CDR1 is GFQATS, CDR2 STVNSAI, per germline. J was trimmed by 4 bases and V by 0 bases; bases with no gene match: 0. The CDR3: CGARDWGYAEQFF. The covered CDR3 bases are TGTGGTGCTAGGGACTGGGGGTATGCTGAGCAGTTC.

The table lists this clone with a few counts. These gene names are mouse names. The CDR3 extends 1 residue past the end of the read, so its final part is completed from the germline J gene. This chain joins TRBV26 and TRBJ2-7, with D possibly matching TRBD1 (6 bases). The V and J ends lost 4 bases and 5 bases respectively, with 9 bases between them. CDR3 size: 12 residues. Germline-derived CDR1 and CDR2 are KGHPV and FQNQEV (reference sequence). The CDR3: CASSPGTNEQYF. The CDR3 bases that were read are TGTGCCAGCAGTCCCGGGACAAATGAACAGTAC. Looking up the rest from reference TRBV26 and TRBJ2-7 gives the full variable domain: NSKVIQTPRYLVKGQGQKAKMRCIPEKGHPVVFWYQQNKNNEFKFLINFQNQEVLQQIDMTEKRFSAECPSNSPCSLEIQSSEAGDSALYLCASSPGTNEQYFGPGTRLTVL.

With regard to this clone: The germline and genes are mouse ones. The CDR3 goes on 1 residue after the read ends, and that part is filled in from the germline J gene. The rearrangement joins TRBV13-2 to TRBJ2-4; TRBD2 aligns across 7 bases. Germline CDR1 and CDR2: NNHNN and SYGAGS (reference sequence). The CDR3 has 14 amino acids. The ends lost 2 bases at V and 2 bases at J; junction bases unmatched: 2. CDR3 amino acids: CASGELGIQNTLYF. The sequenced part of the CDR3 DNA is TGTGCCAGCGGTGAACTGGGGATTCAAAACACCTTGTAC.

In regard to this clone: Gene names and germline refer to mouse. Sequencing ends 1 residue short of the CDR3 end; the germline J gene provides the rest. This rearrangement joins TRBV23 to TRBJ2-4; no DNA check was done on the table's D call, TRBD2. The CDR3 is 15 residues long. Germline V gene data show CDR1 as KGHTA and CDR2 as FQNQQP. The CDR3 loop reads CSSSRTGGGQNTLYF. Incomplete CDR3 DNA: TGCTCCAGCAGTCGGACTGGGGGTGGTCAAAACACCTTGTAC.

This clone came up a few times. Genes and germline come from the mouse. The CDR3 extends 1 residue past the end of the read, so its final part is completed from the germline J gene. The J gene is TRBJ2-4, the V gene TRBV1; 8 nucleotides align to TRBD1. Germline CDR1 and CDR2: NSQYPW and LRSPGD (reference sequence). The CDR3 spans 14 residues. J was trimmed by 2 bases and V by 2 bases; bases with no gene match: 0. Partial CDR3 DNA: TGCACCTGCAGTGCACAGGGGGCTCAAAACACCTTGTAC. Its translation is CTCSAQGAQNTLY. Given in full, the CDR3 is CTCSAQGAQNTLYF.

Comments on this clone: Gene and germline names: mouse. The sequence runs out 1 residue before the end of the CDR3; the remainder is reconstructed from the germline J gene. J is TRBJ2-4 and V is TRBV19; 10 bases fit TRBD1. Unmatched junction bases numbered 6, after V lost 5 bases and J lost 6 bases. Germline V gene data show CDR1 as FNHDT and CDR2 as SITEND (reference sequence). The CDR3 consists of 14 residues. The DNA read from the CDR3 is TGTGCCAGCAGCCCACCGGGACAGGGGAACACCTTGTAC. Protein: CASSPPGQGNTLY. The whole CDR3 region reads CASSPPGQGNTLYF.

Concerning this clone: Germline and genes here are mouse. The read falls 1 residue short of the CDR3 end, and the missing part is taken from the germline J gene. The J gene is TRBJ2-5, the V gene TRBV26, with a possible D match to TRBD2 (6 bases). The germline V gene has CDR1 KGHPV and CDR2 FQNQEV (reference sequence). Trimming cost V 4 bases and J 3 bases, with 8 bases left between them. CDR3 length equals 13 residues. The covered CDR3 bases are TGTGCCAGCAGTCAGGGACTTCAAGACACCCAGTAC. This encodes CASSQGLQDTQY. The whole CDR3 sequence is CASSQGLQDTQYF.

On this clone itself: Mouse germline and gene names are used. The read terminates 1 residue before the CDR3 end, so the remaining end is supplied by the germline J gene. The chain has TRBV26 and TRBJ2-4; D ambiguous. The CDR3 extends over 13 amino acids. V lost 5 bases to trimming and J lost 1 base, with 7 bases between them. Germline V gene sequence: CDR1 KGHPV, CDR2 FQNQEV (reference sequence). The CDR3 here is CASSGVGQNTLYF. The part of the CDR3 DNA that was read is TGTGCCAGCAGTGGGGTGGGTCAAAACACCTTGTAC.

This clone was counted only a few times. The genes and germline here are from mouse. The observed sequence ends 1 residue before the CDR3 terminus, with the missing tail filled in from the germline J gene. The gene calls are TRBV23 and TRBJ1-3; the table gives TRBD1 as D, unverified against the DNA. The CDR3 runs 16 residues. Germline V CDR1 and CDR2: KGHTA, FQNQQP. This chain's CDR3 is CSSSQSQGGSGNTLYF. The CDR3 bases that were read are TGCTCCAGCAGTCAATCACAGGGGGGTTCTGGAAATACGCTCTAT.

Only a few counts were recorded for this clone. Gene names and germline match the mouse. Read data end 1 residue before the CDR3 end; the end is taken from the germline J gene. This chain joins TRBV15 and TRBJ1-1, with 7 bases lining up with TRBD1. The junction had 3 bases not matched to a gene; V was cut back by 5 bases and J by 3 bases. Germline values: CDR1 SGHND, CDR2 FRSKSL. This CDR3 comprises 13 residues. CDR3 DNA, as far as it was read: TGTGCCAGCAGTACAGGGGAGGACACAGAAGTCTTC. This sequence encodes CASSTGEDTEVF. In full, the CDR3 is CASSTGEDTEVFF.

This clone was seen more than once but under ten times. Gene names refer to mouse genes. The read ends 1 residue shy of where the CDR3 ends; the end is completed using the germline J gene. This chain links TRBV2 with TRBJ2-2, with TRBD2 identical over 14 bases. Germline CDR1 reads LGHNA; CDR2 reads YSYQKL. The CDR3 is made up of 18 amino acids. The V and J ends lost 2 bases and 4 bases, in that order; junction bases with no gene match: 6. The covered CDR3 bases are TGTGCCAGCAGCCAACCGGGACTGGGGGGGCGCTCCACCGGGCAGCTCTAC. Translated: CASSQPGLGGRSTGQLY. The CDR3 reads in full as CASSQPGLGGRSTGQLYF. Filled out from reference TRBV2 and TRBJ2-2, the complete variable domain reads DPKIIQKPKYLVAVTGSEKILICEQYLGHNAMYWYRQSAKKPLEFMFSYSYQKLMDNQTASSRFQPQSSKKNHLDLQITALKPDDSATYFCASSQPGLGGRSTGQLYFGEGSKLTVL.

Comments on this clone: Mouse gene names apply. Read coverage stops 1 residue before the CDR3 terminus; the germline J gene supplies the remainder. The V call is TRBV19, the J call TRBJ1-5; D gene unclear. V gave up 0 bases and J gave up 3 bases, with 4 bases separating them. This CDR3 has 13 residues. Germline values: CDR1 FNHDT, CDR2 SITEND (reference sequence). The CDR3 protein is CASSIGANQAPLF. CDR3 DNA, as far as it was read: TGTGCCAGCAGTATAGGGGCCAACCAGGCTCCGCTT.

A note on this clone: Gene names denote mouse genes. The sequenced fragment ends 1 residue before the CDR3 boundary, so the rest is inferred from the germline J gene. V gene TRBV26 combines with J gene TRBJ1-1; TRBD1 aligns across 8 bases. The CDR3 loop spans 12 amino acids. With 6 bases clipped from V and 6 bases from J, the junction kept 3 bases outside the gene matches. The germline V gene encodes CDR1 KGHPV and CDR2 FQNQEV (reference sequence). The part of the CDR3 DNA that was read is TGTGCCAGCAGCCACAGGGGGGCAGAAGTCTTC. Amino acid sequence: CASSHRGAEVF. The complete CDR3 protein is CASSHRGAEVFF.

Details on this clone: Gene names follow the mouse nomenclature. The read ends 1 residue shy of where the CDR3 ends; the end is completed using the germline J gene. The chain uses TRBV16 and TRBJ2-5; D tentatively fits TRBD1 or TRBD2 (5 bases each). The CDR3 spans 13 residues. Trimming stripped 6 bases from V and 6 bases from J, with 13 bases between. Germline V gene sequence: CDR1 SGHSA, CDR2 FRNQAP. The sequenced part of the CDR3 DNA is TGTGCAAGCAGTCGGGACCGTCCGGACACCCAGTAC. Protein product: CASSRDRPDTQY. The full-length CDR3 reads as CASSRDRPDTQYF.

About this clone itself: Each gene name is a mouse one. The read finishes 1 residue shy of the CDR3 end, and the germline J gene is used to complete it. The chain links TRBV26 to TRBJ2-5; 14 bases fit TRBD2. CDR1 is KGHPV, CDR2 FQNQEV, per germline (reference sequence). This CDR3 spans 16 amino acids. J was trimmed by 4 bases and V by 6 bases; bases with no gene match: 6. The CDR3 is CASRQGLGGRKDTQYF. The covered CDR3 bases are TGTGCCAGCAGGCAGGGACTGGGGGGGCGCAAAGACACCCAGTAC.

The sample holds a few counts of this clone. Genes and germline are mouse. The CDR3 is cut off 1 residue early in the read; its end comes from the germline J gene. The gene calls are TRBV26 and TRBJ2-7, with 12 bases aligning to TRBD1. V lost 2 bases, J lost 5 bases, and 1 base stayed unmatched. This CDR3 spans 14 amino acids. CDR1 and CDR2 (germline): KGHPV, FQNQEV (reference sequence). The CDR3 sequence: CASSLRDRGHEQYF. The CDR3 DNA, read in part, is TGTGCCAGCAGTCTGAGGGACAGGGGGCATGAACAGTAC.

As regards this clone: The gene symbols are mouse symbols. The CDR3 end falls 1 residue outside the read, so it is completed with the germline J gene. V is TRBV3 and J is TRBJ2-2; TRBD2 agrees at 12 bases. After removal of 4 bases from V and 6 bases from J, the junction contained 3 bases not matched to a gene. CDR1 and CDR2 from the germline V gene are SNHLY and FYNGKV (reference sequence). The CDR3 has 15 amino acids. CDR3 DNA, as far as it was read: TGTGCCAGCAGCTACCGGGACTGGGGGGCCGGGCAGCTCTAC. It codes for CASSYRDWGAGQLY. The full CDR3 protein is CASSYRDWGAGQLYF.

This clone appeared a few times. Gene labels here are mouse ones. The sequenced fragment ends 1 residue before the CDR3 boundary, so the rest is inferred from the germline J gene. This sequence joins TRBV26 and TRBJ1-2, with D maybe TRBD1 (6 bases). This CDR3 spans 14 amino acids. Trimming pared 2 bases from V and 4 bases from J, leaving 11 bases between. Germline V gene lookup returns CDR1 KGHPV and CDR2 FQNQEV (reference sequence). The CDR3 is CASSLVGAGSDYTF. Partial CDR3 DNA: TGTGCCAGCAGTCTGGTGGGGGCGGGCTCCGACTACACC. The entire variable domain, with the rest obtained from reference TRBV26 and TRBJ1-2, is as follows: NSKVIQTPRYLVKGQGQKAKMRCIPEKGHPVVFWYQQNKNNEFKFLINFQNQEVLQQIDMTEKRFSAECPSNSPCSLEIQSSEAGDSALYLCASSLVGAGSDYTFGSGTRLLVI.

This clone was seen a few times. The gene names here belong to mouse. The sequenced CDR3 bases are TGTGCAAGCAGCTTAGAATACGAACAGTAC. Amino acids: CASSLEYEQY. The complete CDR3 reads CASSLEYEQYF. The chain links TRBV16 to TRBJ2-7; D unresolved. The CDR3 end falls 1 residue outside the read, so it is completed with the germline J gene. The V and J ends lost 0 bases and 7 bases respectively, with 4 bases between them. The CDR3 loop spans 11 amino acids. Germline V gives CDR1 SGHSA, CDR2 FRNQAP.

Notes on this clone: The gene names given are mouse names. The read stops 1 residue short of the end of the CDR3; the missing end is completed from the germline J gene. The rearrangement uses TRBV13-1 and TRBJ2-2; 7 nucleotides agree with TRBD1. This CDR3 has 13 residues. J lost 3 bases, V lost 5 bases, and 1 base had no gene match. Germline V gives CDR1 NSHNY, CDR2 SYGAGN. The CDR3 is CASRDRYTGQLYF. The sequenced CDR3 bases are TGTGCCAGCAGGGACAGGTACACCGGGCAGCTCTAC.

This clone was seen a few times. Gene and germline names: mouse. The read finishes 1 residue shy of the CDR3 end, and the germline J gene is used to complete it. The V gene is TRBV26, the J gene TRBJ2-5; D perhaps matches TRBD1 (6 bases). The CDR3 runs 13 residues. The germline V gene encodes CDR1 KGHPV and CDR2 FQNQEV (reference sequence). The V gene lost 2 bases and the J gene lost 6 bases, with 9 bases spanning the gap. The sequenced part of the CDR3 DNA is TGTGCCAGCAGTCTGCCAGGGGAGGACACCCAGTAC. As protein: CASSLPGEDTQY. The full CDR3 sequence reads CASSLPGEDTQYF.

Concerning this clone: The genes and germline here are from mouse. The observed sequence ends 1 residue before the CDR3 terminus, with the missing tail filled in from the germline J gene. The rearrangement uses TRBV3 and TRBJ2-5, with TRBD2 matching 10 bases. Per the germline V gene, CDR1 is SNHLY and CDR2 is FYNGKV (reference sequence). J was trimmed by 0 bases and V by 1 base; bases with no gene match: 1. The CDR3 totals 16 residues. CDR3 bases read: TGTGCCAGCAGCTTAGTACTGGGGGGGAACCAAGACACCCAGTAC. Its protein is CASSLVLGGNQDTQY. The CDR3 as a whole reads CASSLVLGGNQDTQYF.